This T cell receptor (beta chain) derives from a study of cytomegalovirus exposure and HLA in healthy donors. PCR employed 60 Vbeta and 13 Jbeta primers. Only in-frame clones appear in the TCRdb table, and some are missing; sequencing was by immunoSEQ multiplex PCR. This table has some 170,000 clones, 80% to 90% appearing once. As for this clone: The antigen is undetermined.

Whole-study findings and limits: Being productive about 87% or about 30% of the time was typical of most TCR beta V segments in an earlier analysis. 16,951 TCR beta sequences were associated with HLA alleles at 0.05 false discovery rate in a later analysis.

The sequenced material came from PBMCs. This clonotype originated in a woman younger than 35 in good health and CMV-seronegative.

The DNA for the CDR3 is TGCGCCAGCGGGGCCGGACATAGCTCTGGGGCCAACGTCCTGACTTTC. Its translation is CASGAGHSSGANVLTF. The chain has TRBV5-1 and TRBJ2-6; D possibly corresponds to TRBD1 (5 bases). The length of the CDR3 is 16 residues. CDR1 and CDR2 from the germline V gene are SGHRS and YFSETQ. Trimming pared 7 bases from V and 0 bases from J, leaving 14 bases between. Full variable domain (outside the CDR3, taken from reference TRBV5-1 and TRBJ2-6): KAGVTQTPRYLIKTRGQQVTLSCSPISGHRSVSWYQQTPGQGLQFLFEYFSETQRNKGNFPGRFSGRQFSNSRSEMNVSTLELGDSALYLCASGAGHSSGANVLTFGAGSRLTVL.